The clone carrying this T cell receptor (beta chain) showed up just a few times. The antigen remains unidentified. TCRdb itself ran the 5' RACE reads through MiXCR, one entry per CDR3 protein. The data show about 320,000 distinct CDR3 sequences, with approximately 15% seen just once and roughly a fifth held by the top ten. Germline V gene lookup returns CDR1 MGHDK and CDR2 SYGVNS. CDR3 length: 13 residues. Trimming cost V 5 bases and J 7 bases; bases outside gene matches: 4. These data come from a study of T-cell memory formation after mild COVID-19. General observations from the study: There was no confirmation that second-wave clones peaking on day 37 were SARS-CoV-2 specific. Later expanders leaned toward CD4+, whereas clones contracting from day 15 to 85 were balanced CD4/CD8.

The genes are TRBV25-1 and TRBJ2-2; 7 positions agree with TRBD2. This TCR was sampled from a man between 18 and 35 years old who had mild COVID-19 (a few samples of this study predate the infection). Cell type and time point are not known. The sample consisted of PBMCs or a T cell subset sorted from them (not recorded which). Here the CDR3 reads CASSKREGGELFF. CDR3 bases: TGTGCCAGCAGTAAGAGGGAGGGCGGGGAGCTGTTTTTT.